The next 26 T cell receptor beta chains were all read from a single sample in a study of T cell responses to AZD1222 COVID-19 vaccine. Data came from immunoSEQ multiplex PCR; TCRdb stores just in-frame clones and leaves some out. The sample yields around 99,000 clones, approximately 90% seen once. Material: peripheral blood, obtained on day 0 of AZD1222 vaccination. The source of these receptors is an adult in good health.

The J gene is TRBJ2-1, the V gene TRBV5-4; 7 bases match TRBD1. After removal of 3 bases from V and 5 bases from J, the junction contained 2 bases not matched to a gene. Germline CDR1 SGHNT, CDR2 YYREEE (reference sequence). The CDR3 is 13 amino acids. CDR3 DNA: TGTGCCAGCAGCTGGGGACAGAACAATGAGCAGTTCTTC. This codes for CASSWGQNNEQFF.

J is TRBJ2-1 and V is TRBV27, with D perhaps matching TRBD1 (6 bases). V was cut by 0 bases and J by 7 bases, with 16 bases left in between. This CDR3 has 16 amino acids. In germline, CDR1 is MNHEY, CDR2 SMNVEV (reference sequence). CDR3 amino acids: CASSLSVQGIRNEQFF. In DNA, the CDR3 is TGTGCCAGCAGTTTATCGGTACAGGGTATCAGGAATGAGCAGTTCTTC.

The chain joins TRBV4-2 to TRBJ1-6; D is unresolved. Trimming cost V 4 bases and J 14 bases, with 12 bases left between them. Germline V lookup: CDR1 LGHNA, CDR2 YNFKEQ. The CDR3 totals 12 residues. CDR3 nucleotide sequence: TGTGCCAGCAGCCTTGATCCGGGGACCCTCCACTTT. Translation: CASSLDPGTLHF.

The V call is TRBV28, the J call TRBJ1-6, with no clear D. The CDR3 runs 17 residues. Germline loops: CDR1 MDHEN, CDR2 SYDVKM. Trimming took 11 bases from V and 2 from J, leaving 22 bases between them. CDR3 coding DNA: TGTGCCTCCGTCGGTACAGATCCCCGGGCCTATAATTCACCCCTCCACTTT. Its protein is CASVGTDPRAYNSPLHF.

The V call is TRBV4-3, the J call TRBJ2-4; 8 bases agree with TRBD1. CDR1 and CDR2 (germline): LGHNA, YSLEER. Unmatched junction bases numbered 2, after V lost 1 base and J lost 6 bases. The CDR3 sequence is 14 residues long. The CDR3 spells CASSQGQGRNIQYF. CDR3 nucleotides: TGCGCCAGCAGCCAAGGACAGGGGAGAAACATTCAGTACTTC.

The chain employs TRBV7-3 and TRBJ2-7, with D uncertain. The V end was cut by 3 bases, the J end by 0 bases, with 6 bases between. This CDR3 spans 13 amino acids. CDR1 SGHTA and CDR2 FQGTGA come from the germline V gene. The DNA for the CDR3 is TGTGCCAGCAGCTTGGGTCCCTCCTACGAGCAGTACTTC. It is translated as CASSLGPSYEQYF. Complete variable domain (other parts from reference TRBV7-3 and TRBJ2-7): GAGVSQTPSNKVTEKGKYVELRCDPISGHTALYWYRQSLGQGPEFLIYFQGTGAADDSGLPNDRFFAVRPEGSVSTLKIQRTERGDSAVYLCASSLGPSYEQYFGPGTRLTVT.

This clone appeared a single time. The chain has TRBV4-3 and TRBJ1-6, with TRBD1 as a possible D gene (5 bases). The length of the CDR3 is 16 residues. The V gene lost 0 bases and the J gene lost 8 bases, with 14 bases spanning the gap. Germline values: CDR1 LGHNA, CDR2 YSLEER. The CDR3 nucleotides read TGCGCCAGCAGCCAAGAACTGGGGCGGCCCCATTCACCCCTCCACTTT. This sequence encodes CASSQELGRPHSPLHF.

The J gene is TRBJ1-1, the V gene TRBV4-3, with 9 bases aligning to TRBD1. This CDR3 is 15 amino acids long. The junction had 7 bases not matched to a gene; V was cut back by 3 bases and J by 5 bases. From germline, CDR1 is LGHNA and CDR2 YSLEER. The CDR3 DNA reads as TGCGCCAGCAGCCAGATGGGGACAGGGAGTACTGAAGCTTTCTTT. Its translation: CASSQMGTGSTEAFF.

This chain uses TRBV7-6 with TRBJ1-1, with D unresolved. From germline, CDR1 is SGHVS and CDR2 FNYEAQ. The CDR3 covers 12 residues. V lost 5 bases to trimming and J lost 6 bases, with 10 bases between them. Here the CDR3 DNA reads TGTGCCAGCAGCAGTCTCGGCGCTGAAGCTTTCTTT. As protein: CASSSLGAEAFF.

This clone was seen only a few times. This CDR3 is also generated by other DNA sequences in the sample. The chain couples TRBV7-9 to TRBJ1-5, with a possible D match to TRBD1 (5 bases). CDR1 is SEHNR and CDR2 is FQNEAQ in the germline V gene (reference sequence). Deletions cut 1 base from V and 7 bases from J, with 11 bases between. This CDR3 has 14 amino acids. CDR3 amino acids: CASSLGQGGQPQHF. The CDR3 coding sequence is TGTGCCAGCAGCTTAGGCCAGGGAGGGCAGCCCCAGCATTTT.

The J gene is TRBJ1-1, the V gene TRBV7-2; D is uncertain. Trimming pared 2 bases from V and 0 bases from J, leaving 10 bases between. Germline V gives CDR1 SGHTA, CDR2 FQGNSA. This CDR3 is built from 15 residues. The CDR3 loop reads CASSLSGRLNTEAFF. The CDR3, as DNA: TGTGCCAGCAGCTTATCGGGCCGATTGAACACTGAAGCTTTCTTT.

The chain uses TRBV5-4 and TRBJ1-1; unclear D gene. From germline, CDR1 is SGHNT and CDR2 YYREEE (reference sequence). Trimming stripped 0 bases from V and 2 bases from J, with 2 bases between. The CDR3 totals 12 residues. The CDR3 region has the DNA TGTGCCAGCAGCTTGGTTAACACTGAAGCTTTCTTT. Its translation is CASSLVNTEAFF.

This chain uses TRBV12-5 with TRBJ2-3; 8 nucleotides match TRBD1. The germline CDR1 and CDR2 sequences are LGHNT and FRNRAP. With V trimmed by 5 bases and J by 2 bases, 3 bases remained unmatched. The CDR3 covers 14 residues. The CDR3 region has the DNA TGTGCTAGTGGTCTGGACAGGGTCACAGATACGCAGTATTTT. This sequence encodes CASGLDRVTDTQYF.

The rearrangement links TRBV9 to TRBJ1-1; D unclear. Between the trimmed V and J ends, which lost 2 bases and 1 base, there was a span of 6 bases. The CDR3 loop spans 13 amino acids. CDR1 is SGDLS and CDR2 is YYNGEE in the germline V gene. CDR3: CASSVSGNTEAFF. The CDR3 DNA reads TGTGCCAGCAGCGTCTCAGGGAACACTGAAGCTTTCTTT.

This clone showed up just a few times. The chain carries TRBV29-1 and TRBJ2-1, with 8 bases that match TRBD1. The CDR3 has 15 residues. Germline CDR1 SQVTM, CDR2 ANQGSEA. With V trimmed by 1 base and J by 2 bases, 4 bases remained unmatched. The CDR3 sequence: CSVEGDRGTYNEQFF. The CDR3 nucleotides read TGCAGCGTTGAAGGAGACAGGGGAACCTACAATGAGCAGTTCTTC.

The J gene is TRBJ2-1, the V gene TRBV4-3; 8 bases fit TRBD2. V was clipped by 3 bases and J by 5 bases; unmatched bases: 9. Germline lookup yields CDR1 LGHNA and CDR2 YSLEER. The CDR3 covers 16 residues. For the CDR3, the DNA is TGCGCCAGCAGCCAGAGGGGAGCGGGAGCGAACAATGAGCAGTTCTTC. This encodes CASSQRGAGANNEQFF.

This rearrangement joins TRBV4-3 to TRBJ2-5, with TRBD2 as a possible D gene (6 bases). Germline CDR1 LGHNA, CDR2 YSLEER. This CDR3 has 16 amino acids. V lost 0 bases and J 2 bases, leaving 13 bases between the germline ends. In DNA, the CDR3 is TGCGCCAGCAGCCAAGATGCGCCAGGGAGGCAAGAGACCCAGTACTTC. Encoded protein: CASSQDAPGRQETQYF.

This chain connects TRBV6-4 to TRBJ1-2, with 8 positions matching TRBD1. The CDR3 consists of 15 residues. Germline V gene sequence: CDR1 MRHNA, CDR2 SNTAGT. Germline trimming cut 3 bases from V and 6 bases from J; bases unmatched to any gene: 9. The CDR3 DNA reads as TGTGCCAGCAGTGAGTCAGGGGGCACGACGGATGGCTACACCTTC. Its protein product is CASSESGGTTDGYTF.

This sequence joins TRBV7-9 and TRBJ2-2; no clear D gene. Germline V gives CDR1 SEHNR, CDR2 FQNEAQ (reference sequence). The CDR3 is 12 residues long. Trimming removed 5 bases from V and 6 bases from J, with 7 bases in between. CDR3 protein: CASSRNPGELFF. DNA for the CDR3: TGTGCCAGCAGCCGAAACCCCGGGGAGCTGTTTTTT.

This clone was observed a handful of times. V usage is TRBV7-8 and J usage is TRBJ2-1, with a weak D call TRBD1 (6 bases). The germline gives CDR1 SGHVS, CDR2 FQNEAQ. The V end was cut by 1 base, the J end by 2 bases, with 9 bases between. The CDR3 totals 15 residues. DNA for the CDR3: TGTGCCAGCAGCTTAGAGGGGGTAACCTACAATGAGCAGTTCTTC. Its protein is CASSLEGVTYNEQFF.

This chain uses TRBV7-9 with TRBJ2-7; 8 bases match TRBD2. With 5 bases clipped from V and 5 bases from J, the junction kept 17 bases outside the gene matches. Per germline, CDR1 SEHNR and CDR2 FQNEAQ (reference sequence). The CDR3 has 17 residues. CDR3 bases: TGTGCCAGCAGCGATTCCTCCGGGAGGGCGATGGTAAACGAGCAGTACTTC. Its protein product is CASSDSSGRAMVNEQYF.

The chain is built from TRBV2 and TRBJ1-1, with 8 nucleotides matching TRBD1. This CDR3 spans 14 amino acids. Germline values: CDR1 SNHLY, CDR2 FYNNEI. Trimming cost V 5 bases and J 6 bases; bases outside gene matches: 8. CDR3 DNA sequence: TGTGCCAGCAGTTTACAGGGGGGAAGCGCTGAAGCTTTCTTT. Translated: CASSLQGGSAEAFF.

V usage is TRBV6-6 and J usage is TRBJ2-2, with D uncertain. Looked up from germline, CDR1 is MNHNY and CDR2 is SVGAGI (reference sequence). With 10 bases removed from V and 7 bases from J, the gap between germline ends came to 13 bases. There are 12 residues in the CDR3. CDR3 loop: CATPGPDGELFF. CDR3 nucleotide sequence: TGTGCCACCCCCGGGCCAGACGGGGAGCTGTTTTTT.

The V gene is TRBV7-8, the J gene TRBJ1-1, with unresolved D. The length of the CDR3 is 13 residues. Germline-derived CDR1 and CDR2 are SGHVS and FQNEAQ. Trimming removed 7 bases from V and 0 bases from J, with 9 bases in between. CDR3 DNA sequence: TGTGCCAGCACTTCCATCGTGAACACTGAAGCTTTCTTT. Protein: CASTSIVNTEAFF.

This clone has only one observation. The chain recombines TRBV12-3 or TRBV12-4 with TRBJ1-2; D unresolved. V gave up 5 bases and J gave up 8 bases, with 6 bases separating them. The CDR3 consists of 10 residues. The CDR3 here is CASSPQGYTF. CDR3 nucleotide sequence: TGTGCCAGCAGTCCCCAGGGCTACACCTTC.

This chain uses TRBV12-2 with TRBJ1-2; the table calls TRBD1, which could not be checked here. TRBV12-2 constitutes a pseudogene. The CDR3 runs to 11 residues. CDR3: CASRLEQGYTF. CDR3 sequence (DNA): TGTGCAAGTCGCTTAGAACAGGGGTACACCTTC.